A selection of T cell receptor beta chains follows, all from one sample in a study of control samples from healthy donors and cancer patients. Sequencing used immunoSEQ multiplex PCR; TCRdb keeps in-frame clones, though not all of them. The top ten clones hold 4.5% to 6% of a sample with around 80,000 clones, roughly 84% of them seen once. The sequencing sample was made of blood. The receptors shown here come from a woman aged 50 to 60 in good health. Each CDR3 is given with its conserved first and last residue. The D gene is left open where the match is weak. Clone size, where shown, is once, few, many, or a class for clones that have expanded.

TRBV5-1,TRBJ2-1,NA,NA,CASSLASEQFF,TGCGCCAGCAGCCTGGCGTCTGAGCAGTTCTTC
TRBV30,TRBJ1-5,NA,NA,CAWSRIRNQPQHF,TGTGCCTGGAGTAGAATAAGGAATCAGCCCCAGCATTTT
TRBV7-8,TRBJ1-4,NA,NA,CASSLARRPNEKLFF,TGTGCCAGCAGCTTAGCGCGGCGGCCTAATGAAAAACTGTTTTTT
TRBV23-1,TRBJ1-3,TRBD1,NA,CASSHPKTGQCSGNTIYF,TGCGCCAGCAGTCATCCAAAGACAGGGCAATGCTCTGGAAACACCATATATTTT
TRBV5-4,TRBJ1-4,NA,NA,CASSLGQPNEKLFF,TGTGCCAGCAGCTTGGGACAGCCTAATGAAAAACTGTTTTTT
TRBV18,TRBJ1-1,NA,NA,CASSPTLVLNTEAFF,TGTGCCAGCTCACCGACCTTGGTGCTGAACACTGAAGCTTTCTTT
TRBV4-1,TRBJ2-4,NA,NA,CASSQDGGVIAKNIQYF,TGCGCCAGCAGCCAAGACGGCGGGGTTATAGCCAAAAACATTCAGTACTTC
TRBV12-3/TRBV12-4,TRBJ1-5,NA,once,CASSEDSTQPQHF,TGTGCCAGCAGTGAGGACAGCACACAGCCCCAGCATTTT
TRBV7-9,TRBJ2-2,TRBD1,NA,CASSPGTGYTGELFF,TGTGCCAGCAGTCCCGGGACAGGGTACACCGGGGAGCTGTTTTTT
TRBV6-6,TRBJ2-7,NA,once,CASRLSQGYEQYF,TGTGCCAGCAGACTTTCACAGGGTTACGAGCAGTACTTC
TRBV11-2,TRBJ2-4,NA,once,CASSSGGTGKNIQYF,TGTGCCAGCAGCTCGGGGGGGACAGGGAAAAACATTCAGTACTTC
TRBV13,TRBJ2-2,NA,NA,CASSLAQSGTGELFF,TGTGCCAGCAGCTTAGCACAGTCAGGCACCGGGGAGCTGTTTTTT
TRBV12-3/TRBV12-4,TRBJ1-2,NA,NA,CASSPDGYYGYTF,TGTGCCAGCAGCCCGGACGGATACTATGGCTACACCTTC
TRBV4-1,TRBJ2-2,TRBD1,NA,CASSRGQGFTGELFF,TGCGCCAGCAGTCGGGGACAGGGGTTCACCGGGGAGCTGTTTTTT
TRBV3-1/TRBV3-2,TRBJ2-4,TRBD1,NA,CASSTRTGEAKNIQYF,TGTGCCAGCAGCACTCGGACAGGGGAAGCCAAAAACATTCAGTACTTC
TRBV14,TRBJ1-2,NA,NA,CASSLQGYGGYTF,TGTGCCAGCAGCCTCCAGGGATACGGTGGCTACACCTTC
TRBV5-1,TRBJ2-2,NA,NA,CASSYFAGSPGELFF,TGCGCCAGCAGCTACTTTGCGGGGTCCCCCGGGGAGCTGTTTTTT
TRBV12-3/TRBV12-4,TRBJ1-2,NA,once,CASSFEGYGYTF,TGTGCCAGCAGTTTTGAGGGGTATGGCTACACCTTC
TRBV7-9,TRBJ1-4,TRBD1,NA,CASSSGGGPYEKLFF,TGTGCCAGCAGCTCAGGGGGAGGGCCTTATGAAAAACTGTTTTTT
TRBV6-2/TRBV6-3,TRBJ2-1,NA,NA,CASSRTNYNEQFF,TGTGCCAGCAGCCGGACCAACTACAATGAGCAGTTCTTC
TRBV6-5,TRBJ2-7,TRBD2,few,CASSSGRGGSYEQYF,TGTGCCAGCAGCTCCGGCCGCGGGGGCTCCTACGAGCAGTACTTC
TRBV6-5,TRBJ1-6,NA,NA,CASNSDGGTGSPLHF,TGTGCCAGCAATTCGGACGGAGGTACTGGTTCACCCCTCCACTTT
TRBV12-3/TRBV12-4,TRBJ1-2,NA,NA,CASSLDRNDGYTF,TGTGCCAGCAGTCTAGACAGGAATGATGGCTACACCTTC
TRBV20-1,TRBJ2-5,NA,NA,CSASRSQETQYF,TGCAGTGCTAGTCGCAGCCAAGAGACCCAGTACTTC
TRBV3-1/TRBV3-2,TRBJ2-7,NA,few,CASSQFNEQYF,TGTGCCAGCAGCCAATTTAACGAGCAGTACTTC
TRBV6-5,TRBJ1-1,NA,NA,CASSYRGNTEAFF,TGTGCCAGCAGTTACAGGGGCAACACTGAAGCTTTCTTT
TRBV7-9,TRBJ2-3,NA,NA,CASSEYSTDTQYF,TGTGCCAGCAGCGAATACAGCACAGATACGCAGTATTTT
TRBV18,TRBJ2-3,TRBD2,NA,CASSLTPSGGESDTQYF,TGTGCCAGCTCATTGACCCCTAGCGGGGGGGAATCAGATACGCAGTATTTT
TRBV6-5,TRBJ2-1,NA,once,CASSYYGSPADEQFF,TGTGCCAGCAGTTACTATGGCTCCCCAGCGGATGAGCAGTTCTTC
TRBV5-1,TRBJ1-2,NA,once,CASSFGHREGEGYTF,TGCGCCAGCAGCTTTGGTCACCGGGAGGGAGAAGGCTACACCTTC
TRBV10-3,TRBJ1-1,NA,NA,CATLDRTAEAFF,TGTGCCACGTTGGACAGAACCGCTGAAGCTTTCTTT
TRBV2,TRBJ1-4,TRBD1,NA,CATAMTGSRNEKLFF,TGTGCCACCGCTATGACAGGGTCCCGTAATGAAAAACTGTTTTTT
TRBV29-1,TRBJ2-1,NA,NA,CSVDTWDRNNEQFF,TGCAGCGTTGATACCTGGGACCGCAACAATGAGCAGTTCTTC
TRBV15,TRBJ1-1,NA,once,CATSRVRDWNTEAFF,TGTGCCACCAGCAGAGTCCGTGACTGGAACACTGAAGCTTTCTTT
TRBV9,TRBJ2-7,NA,NA,CASSHGPWDGYEQYF,TGTGCCAGCAGCCACGGGCCATGGGACGGCTACGAGCAGTACTTC
TRBV7-8,TRBJ2-1,TRBD2,once,CASSLAGEGNEQFF,TGTGCCAGCAGCTTAGCGGGGGAGGGGAATGAGCAGTTCTTC
TRBV5-1,TRBJ1-1,NA,NA,CASSNGGIKGTEAFF,TGCGCCAGCTCGAACGGTGGAATTAAGGGCACTGAAGCTTTCTTT
TRBV29-1,TRBJ1-1,TRBD1,NA,CSANSQGAAEAFF,TGCAGCGCAAATTCACAGGGGGCGGCTGAAGCTTTCTTT
TRBV5-8,TRBJ1-5,NA,NA,CASSMLGNWNQPQHF,TGTGCCAGCAGCATGCTGGGGAATTGGAATCAGCCCCAGCATTTT
TRBV2,TRBJ2-7,NA,NA,CASRTRTGTYEQYF,TGTGCCAGCCGTACTCGGACGGGGACCTACGAGCAGTACTTC
TRBV4-1,TRBJ2-4,NA,NA,CASSQELGLGGATKNIQYF,TGCGCCAGCAGCCAAGAACTTGGATTGGGGGGGGCAACCAAAAACATTCAGTACTTC
TRBV9,TRBJ1-2,TRBD1,NA,CASSVGQGHYYGYTF,TGTGCCAGCAGCGTAGGACAGGGTCACTACTATGGCTACACCTTC
TRBV4-2,TRBJ1-1,NA,NA,CASSHTGEAFF,TGTGCCAGCAGCCACACGGGTGAAGCTTTCTTT
TRBV5-1,TRBJ1-2,NA,once,CASSLSEIYGYTF,TGCGCCAGCAGCTTGTCAGAGATCTATGGCTACACCTTC
TRBV3-1/TRBV3-2,TRBJ1-6,NA,NA,CASRGSPLLNSPLHF,TGTGCCAGCCGGGGGAGCCCCCTTCTTAATTCACCCCTCCACTTT
TRBV20-1,TRBJ2-3,NA,NA,CSASSSGADTQYF,TGCAGTGCTAGTTCTTCCGGGGCAGATACGCAGTATTTT
TRBV2,TRBJ2-2,TRBD1,NA,CASSRDRERTGELFF,TGTGCCAGCAGTCGGGACAGGGAAAGGACCGGGGAGCTGTTTTTT
TRBV4-1,TRBJ1-2,NA,NA,CASSQDLSYYGYTF,TGCGCCAGCAGCCAAGATCTTTCCTACTATGGCTACACCTTC
TRBV14,TRBJ2-3,NA,NA,CASSQDRRDTQYF,TGTGCCAGCAGCCAAGATCGCCGGGATACGCAGTATTTT
TRBV2,TRBJ1-4,TRBD1,NA,CASSSGTGGFNEKLFF,TGTGCCAGCAGTTCCGGGACAGGGGGCTTTAATGAAAAACTGTTTTTT
TRBV15,TRBJ2-2,NA,NA,CATTWGGNTGELFF,TGTGCCACCACCTGGGGCGGCAACACCGGGGAGCTGTTTTTT
TRBV27,TRBJ2-3,NA,once,CASRWDVHTDTQYF,TGTGCCAGCAGGTGGGACGTCCACACAGATACGCAGTATTTT
TRBV6-5,TRBJ2-3,TRBD2,NA,CASRGLAGNTDTQYF,TGTGCCAGCAGGGGACTAGCGGGGAACACAGATACGCAGTATTTT
TRBV7-9,TRBJ1-5,NA,NA,CASSFQVGQPQHF,TGTGCCAGCAGCTTCCAGGTGGGCCAGCCCCAGCATTTT
TRBV5-1,TRBJ1-6,TRBD1,NA,CASSAGQGAYSPLHF,TGCGCCAGCAGCGCGGGACAGGGGGCATATTCACCCCTCCACTTT
TRBV10-3,TRBJ2-3,TRBD2,once,CATATSGGSTDTQYF,TGTGCCACCGCGACTAGCGGGGGGAGCACAGATACGCAGTATTTT
TRBV9,TRBJ2-1,NA,once,CASSTHGGGGDSYNEQFF,TGTGCCAGCAGCACCCACGGAGGGGGCGGAGACTCCTACAATGAGCAGTTCTTC
TRBV6-1,TRBJ2-7,NA,NA,CASSEGSQKYF,TGTGCCAGCAGTGAAGGGTCCCAAAAGTACTTC
TRBV4-1,TRBJ1-6,NA,NA,CASSHGGESPLHF,TGCGCCAGCAGCCACGGGGGAGAATCACCCCTCCACTTT